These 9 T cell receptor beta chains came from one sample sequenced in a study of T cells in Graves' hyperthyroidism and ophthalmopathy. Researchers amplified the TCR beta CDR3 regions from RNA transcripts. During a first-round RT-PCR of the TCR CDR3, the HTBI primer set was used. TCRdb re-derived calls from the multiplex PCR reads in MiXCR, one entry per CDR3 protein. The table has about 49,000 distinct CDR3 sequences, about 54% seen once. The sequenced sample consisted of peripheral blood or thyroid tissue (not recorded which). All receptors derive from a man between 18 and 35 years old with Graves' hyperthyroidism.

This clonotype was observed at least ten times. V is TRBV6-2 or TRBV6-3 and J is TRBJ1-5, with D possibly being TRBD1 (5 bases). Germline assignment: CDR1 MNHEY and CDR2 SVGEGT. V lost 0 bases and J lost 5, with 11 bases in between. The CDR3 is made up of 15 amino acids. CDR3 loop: CASSYSGGTDQPQHF. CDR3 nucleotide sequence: TGTGCCAGCAGTTACTCGGGGGGGACTGATCAGCCCCAGCATTTT.

The CDR3 region has the DNA TGTGCCAGCAGGTACAGACCCTCTGAAGCTTTCTTT. Protein: CASRYRPSEAFF. V and J are TRBV7-2 and TRBJ1-1; D unresolved. CDR3 length: 12 amino acids. CDR1 is SGHTA, CDR2 FQGNSA, per germline. The V and J ends lost 6 bases and 6 bases respectively, with 11 bases between them.

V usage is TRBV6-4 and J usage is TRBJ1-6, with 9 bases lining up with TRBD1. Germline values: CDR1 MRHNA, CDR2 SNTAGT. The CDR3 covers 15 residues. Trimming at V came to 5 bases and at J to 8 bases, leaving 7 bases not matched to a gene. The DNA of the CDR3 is TGTGCCAGCAGTCGGCGGGACAGGGCGGATTCACCCCTCCACTTT. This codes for CASSRRDRADSPLHF.

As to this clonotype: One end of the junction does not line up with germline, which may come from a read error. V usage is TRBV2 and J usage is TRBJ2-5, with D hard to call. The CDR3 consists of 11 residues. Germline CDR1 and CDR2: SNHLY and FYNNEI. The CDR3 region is CASSLQETQYF. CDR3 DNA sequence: TGCGCCAGCAGCCTCCAAGAGACCCAGTACTTC.

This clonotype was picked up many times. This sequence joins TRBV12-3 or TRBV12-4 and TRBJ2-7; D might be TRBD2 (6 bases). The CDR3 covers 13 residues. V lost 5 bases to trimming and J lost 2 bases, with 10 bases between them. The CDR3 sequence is CASSNRGTYEQYF. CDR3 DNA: TGTGCCAGCAGTAACCGGGGGACCTACGAGCAGTACTTC.

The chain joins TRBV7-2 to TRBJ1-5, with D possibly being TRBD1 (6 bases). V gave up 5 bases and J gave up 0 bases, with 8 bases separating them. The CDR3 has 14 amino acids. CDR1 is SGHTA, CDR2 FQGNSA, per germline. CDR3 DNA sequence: TGTGCCAGCAGCGGACAGCCTAGCAATCAGCCCCAGCATTTT. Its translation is CASSGQPSNQPQHF.

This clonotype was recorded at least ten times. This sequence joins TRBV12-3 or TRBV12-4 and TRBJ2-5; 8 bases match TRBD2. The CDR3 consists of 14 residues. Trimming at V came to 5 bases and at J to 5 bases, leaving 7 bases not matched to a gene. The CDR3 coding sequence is TGTGCCAGCAGTCAACTAGGACTAGCTGAGACCCAGTACTTC. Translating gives CASSQLGLAETQYF.

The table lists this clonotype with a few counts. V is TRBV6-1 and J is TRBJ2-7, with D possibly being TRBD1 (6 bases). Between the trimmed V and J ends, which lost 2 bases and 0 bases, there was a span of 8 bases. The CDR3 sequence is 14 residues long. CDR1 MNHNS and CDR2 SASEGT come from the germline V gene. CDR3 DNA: TGTGCCAGCAGTGAATCGGACAGCTCCTACGAGCAGTACTTC. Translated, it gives CASSESDSSYEQYF.

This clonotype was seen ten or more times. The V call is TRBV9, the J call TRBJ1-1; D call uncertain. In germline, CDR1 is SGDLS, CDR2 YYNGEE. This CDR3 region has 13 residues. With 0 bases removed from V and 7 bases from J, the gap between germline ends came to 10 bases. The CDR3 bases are TGTGCCAGCAGCGTAGTGGGCGCCGGTGAAGCTTTCTTT. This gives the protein CASSVVGAGEAFF.